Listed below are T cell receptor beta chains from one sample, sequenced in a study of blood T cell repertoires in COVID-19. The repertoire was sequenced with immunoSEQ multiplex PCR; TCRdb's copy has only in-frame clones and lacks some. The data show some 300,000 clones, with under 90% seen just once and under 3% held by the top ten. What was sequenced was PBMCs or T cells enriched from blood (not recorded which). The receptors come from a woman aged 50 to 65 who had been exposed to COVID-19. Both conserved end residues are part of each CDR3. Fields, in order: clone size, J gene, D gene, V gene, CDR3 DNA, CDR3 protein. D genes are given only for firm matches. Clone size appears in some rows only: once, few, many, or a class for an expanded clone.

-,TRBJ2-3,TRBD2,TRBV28,TGTGCCAGCACTCTGGGACTAGCGGGGGGGCGGGTCAGCACAGATACGCAGTATTTT,CASTLGLAGGRVSTDTQYF
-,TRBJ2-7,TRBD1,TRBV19,TGTGCCAGTACCCGGACAGGGGACTCCTACGAGCAGTACTTC,CASTRTGDSYEQYF
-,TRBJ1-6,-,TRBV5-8,TGTGCCAGCAGCTTCACCCCGGGACAAGGGGTCTCCTATAATTCACCCCTCCACTTT,CASSFTPGQGVSYNSPLHF
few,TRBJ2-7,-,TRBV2,TGTGCCAGCAGTTTGGACTATTCATCCTACGAGCAGTACTTC,CASSLDYSSYEQYF
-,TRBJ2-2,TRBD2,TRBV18,TGTGCCAGCTCACCAATGCCCAGCGGGGGTAACGCGAACACCGGGGAGCTGTTTTTT,CASSPMPSGGNANTGELFF
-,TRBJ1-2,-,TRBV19,TGTGCCAGTAGGGGGGACACCCGAAACTATGGCTACACCTTC,CASRGDTRNYGYTF
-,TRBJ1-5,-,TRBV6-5,TGTGCCAGCAGTACGGGATTTACTAGCAATCAGCCCCAGCATTTT,CASSTGFTSNQPQHF
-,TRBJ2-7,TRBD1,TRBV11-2,TGTGCCAGCAGCTTAAGGGGACAGGGGTCCTACGAGCAGTACTTC,CASSLRGQGSYEQYF
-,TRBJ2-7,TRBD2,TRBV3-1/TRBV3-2,TGTGCCAGCAGCCAAGATTGGCGGACTAGCTACGAGCAGTACTTC,CASSQDWRTSYEQYF
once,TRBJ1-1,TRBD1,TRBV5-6,TGTGCCAGCAGCTTGGCCGCAGCAGGGGGAGCTTTCTTT,CASSLAAAGGAFF
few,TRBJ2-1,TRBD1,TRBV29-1,TGCAGCGTTGCAGGGACAGGGGGATATGAGCAGTTCTTC,CSVAGTGGYEQFF
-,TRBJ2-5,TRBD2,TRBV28,TGTGCCAGCAGTTTATACCTAGCGGGGGTCCAAGAGACCCAGTACTTC,CASSLYLAGVQETQYF
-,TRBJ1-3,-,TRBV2,TGTGCCAGCAGTGTTGAGGCAGTCCGAGCGGCAGGAAACACCATATATTTT,CASSVEAVRAAGNTIYF
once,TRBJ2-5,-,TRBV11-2,TGTGCCAGCAGCCCCGGACTGCAAGAGACCCAGTACTTC,CASSPGLQETQYF
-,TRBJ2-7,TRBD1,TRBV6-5,TGTGCCAGCAGTCCACAGGGGAGCTCCTACGAGCAGTACTTC,CASSPQGSSYEQYF
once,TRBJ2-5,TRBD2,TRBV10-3,TGTGCCATCAGCGGACTAGCGGGGACCGGAGAGACCCAGTACTTC,CAISGLAGTGETQYF
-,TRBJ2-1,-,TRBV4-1,TGCGCCAGCAGCCAAGATCCGTACAATGAGCAGTTCTTC,CASSQDPYNEQFF
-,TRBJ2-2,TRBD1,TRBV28,TGTGCCAGCCGACCTAATTTCCGGGACAGGGGGAACACCGGGGAGCTGTTTTTT,CASRPNFRDRGNTGELFF
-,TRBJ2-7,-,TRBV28,TGTGCCAGCAGTTTTCTCAGGTCCTACGAGCAGTACTTC,CASSFLRSYEQYF
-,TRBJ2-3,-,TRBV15,TGTGCCACCAGCAGAGATCTAGGTAGCCCACCGGATACGCAGTATTTT,CATSRDLGSPPDTQYF
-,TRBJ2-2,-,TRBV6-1,TGTGCCAGCAGTGAAGGGGGGCGGGAGCTGTTTTTT,CASSEGGRELFF
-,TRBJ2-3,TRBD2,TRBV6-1,TGTGCCAGCAGTGAAGCGCCTCCCGGGGGGGCAGATACGCAGTATTTT,CASSEAPPGGADTQYF
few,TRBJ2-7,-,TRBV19,TGTGCCAGTAGTGCCGGGACACCAATCTACGAGTTGTACTTC,CASSAGTPIYELYF
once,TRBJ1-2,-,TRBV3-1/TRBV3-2,TGTGCCAGCAGCCAACCAGGGTACTATGGCTACACCTTC,CASSQPGYYGYTF
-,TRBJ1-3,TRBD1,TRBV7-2,TGTGCCAGCAGCGATCGAACAGGGGGCGCAATCGCTGGAAACACCATATATTTT,CASSDRTGGAIAGNTIYF
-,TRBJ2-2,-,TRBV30,TGTGCCTGGAGTGTATGGGGGGCGAACACCGGGGAGCTGTTTTTT,CAWSVWGANTGELFF
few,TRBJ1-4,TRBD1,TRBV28,TGTGCCAGCAGGGAGACAGGGGGCTCTGAAAAACTGTTTTTT,CASRETGGSEKLFF
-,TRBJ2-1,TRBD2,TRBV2,TGTGCCAGCAGTGAAATAGCGGGGGGGTTAGGCGAGCAGTTCTTC,CASSEIAGGLGEQFF
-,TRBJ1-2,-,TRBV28,TGTGCCAGCAGCTCCGGGACACCCACTAACTATGGCTACACCTTC,CASSSGTPTNYGYTF
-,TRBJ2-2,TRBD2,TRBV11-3,TGTGCCGGCACGAGCGGGGATAACACCGGGGAGCTGTTTTTT,CAGTSGDNTGELFF
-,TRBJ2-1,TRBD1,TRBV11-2,TGTGCCAGCAGCCAGGGACAGGGGAGGCTTAATGAGCAGTTCTTC,CASSQGQGRLNEQFF
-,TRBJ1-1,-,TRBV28,TGTGCCAGCAGCCCCCATTTGAACACTGAAGCTTTCTTT,CASSPHLNTEAFF
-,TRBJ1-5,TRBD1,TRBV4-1,TGCGCCAGCAGGAGATCAGGGGGCGGATGGCCCCAGCATTTT,CASRRSGGGWPQHF
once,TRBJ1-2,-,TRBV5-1,TGCGCCAGCAGCTTGGCACAGGGCGATGGCTTGGCCTTC,CASSLAQGDGLAF
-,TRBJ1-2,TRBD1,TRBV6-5,TGTGCCAGCAAAACAGGGGGCGATAACTATGGCTACACCTTC,CASKTGGDNYGYTF
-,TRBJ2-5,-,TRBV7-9,TGTGCCAGCATCCAGGGGTTCTCCCAAGAGACCCAGTACTTC,CASIQGFSQETQYF
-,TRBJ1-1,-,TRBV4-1,TGCGCCAGCAGCCAAGTGGGGGGGTTCACTGAAGCTTTCTTT,CASSQVGGFTEAFF
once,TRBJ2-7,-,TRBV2,TGTGCCAGCAGTGCTGGAGGATACGAGCAGTACTTC,CASSAGGYEQYF
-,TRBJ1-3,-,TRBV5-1,TGCGCCAGCAGCGTGGACATTTCCTCTGGAAACACCATATATTTT,CASSVDISSGNTIYF
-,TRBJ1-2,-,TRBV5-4,TGTGCCAGCAGCGCAGCAGGGGCTGAGGGCTATGGCTACACCTTC,CASSAAGAEGYGYTF
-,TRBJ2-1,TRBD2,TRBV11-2,TGTGCCAGCAGCAAACTAGCGGGGGGGTTCAATGAGCAGTTCTTC,CASSKLAGGFNEQFF
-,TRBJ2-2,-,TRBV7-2,TGTGCCAGCAGCTTAAAAGGGACAACGAACACCGGGGAGCTGTTTTTT,CASSLKGTTNTGELFF
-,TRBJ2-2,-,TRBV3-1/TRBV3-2,TGTGCCAGCAGCCCTAAACTAGAGGTCACCGGGGAGCTGTTTTTT,CASSPKLEVTGELFF
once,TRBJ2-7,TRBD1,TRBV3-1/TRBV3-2,TGTGCCAGCAGCCAAGAGTTGACAGGGATGTACTTC,CASSQELTGMYF
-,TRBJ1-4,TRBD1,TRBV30,TGTGCCTGGAGTCGGGACAGATATAATGAAAAACTGTTTTTT,CAWSRDRYNEKLFF
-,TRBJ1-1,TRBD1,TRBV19,TGTGCCAGTAGTCTGACAGGGGGAAGGACTGAAGCTTTCTTT,CASSLTGGRTEAFF
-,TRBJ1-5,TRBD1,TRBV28,TGTGCCAGCAGGGGACAGGGGAGTCAGCCCCAGCATTTT,CASRGQGSQPQHF
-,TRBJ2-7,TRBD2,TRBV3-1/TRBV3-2,TGTGCCAGCAGCCAAGATCTCGGGGGGAGCTCCTACGAGCAGTACTTC,CASSQDLGGSSYEQYF
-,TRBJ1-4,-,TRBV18,TGTGCCAGCTCACGGGACTATCCTAATGAAAAACTGTTTTTT,CASSRDYPNEKLFF
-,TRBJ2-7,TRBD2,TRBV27,TGTGCCAGCAGTCCGCACGTAGCGGGGAAGGACGAGCAGTACTTC,CASSPHVAGKDEQYF
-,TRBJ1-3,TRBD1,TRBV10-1,TGCGCCAGCGATGTAGTGGGACAGGGCTCTGGAAACACCATATATTTT,CASDVVGQGSGNTIYF
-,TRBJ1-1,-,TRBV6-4,TGTGCCAGCAGCCAACGTGTAGAGGGTATGAACACTGAAGCTTTCTTT,CASSQRVEGMNTEAFF
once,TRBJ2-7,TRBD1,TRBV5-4,TGTGCCAGCAGCCTGACAGGGGGGATTTACGAGCAGTACTTC,CASSLTGGIYEQYF
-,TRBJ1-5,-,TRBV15,TGTGCCACCAGCTGGATGGGGCCCTCCCTAAATCAGCCCCAGCATTTT,CATSWMGPSLNQPQHF
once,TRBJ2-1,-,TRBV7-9,TGTGCCAGCAGCACAGACAGTCGCCTACACAATGAGCAGTTCTTC,CASSTDSRLHNEQFF
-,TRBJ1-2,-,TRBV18,TGTGCCAGCTCACCATCTTTTGGCTACACCTTC,CASSPSFGYTF
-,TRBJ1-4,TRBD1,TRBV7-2,TGTGCCAGCAGCTTAGGAGGTCCAGGGGGCGGTGAAAAACTGTTTTTT,CASSLGGPGGGEKLFF